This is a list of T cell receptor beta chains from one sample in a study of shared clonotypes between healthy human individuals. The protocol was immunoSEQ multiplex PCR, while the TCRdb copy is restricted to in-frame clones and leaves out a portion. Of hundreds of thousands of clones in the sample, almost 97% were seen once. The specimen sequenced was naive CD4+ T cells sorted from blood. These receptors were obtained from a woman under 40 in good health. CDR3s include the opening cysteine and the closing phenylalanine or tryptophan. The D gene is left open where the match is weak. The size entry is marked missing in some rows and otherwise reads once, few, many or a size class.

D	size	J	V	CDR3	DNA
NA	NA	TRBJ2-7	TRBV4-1	CASSRTIVDGEQYF	TGCGCCAGCAGTAGGACCATAGTAGACGGCGAGCAGTACTTC
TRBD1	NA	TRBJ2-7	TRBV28	CASGGQEYEQYF	TGTGCCAGCGGAGGACAGGAATACGAGCAGTACTTC
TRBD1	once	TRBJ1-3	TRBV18	CASSTTGGPGNTIYF	TGTGCCAGCTCAACAACAGGGGGACCTGGAAACACCATATATTTT
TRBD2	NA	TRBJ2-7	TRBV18	CASSPGTSGSYEQYF	TGTGCCAGCTCGCCCGGGACTAGCGGGAGTTACGAGCAGTACTTC
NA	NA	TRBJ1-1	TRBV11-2	CASSLSGGNTEAFF	TGTGCCAGCAGCTTATCCGGGGGAAACACTGAAGCTTTCTTT
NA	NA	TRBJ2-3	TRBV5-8	CASSLSPSERDTQYF	TGTGCCAGCAGCTTGTCTCCCTCGGAAAGAGATACGCAGTATTTT
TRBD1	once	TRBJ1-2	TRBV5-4	CASSRTGGKGYTF	TGTGCCAGCAGCCGGACAGGGGGGAAAGGCTACACCTTC
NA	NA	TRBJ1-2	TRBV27	CASSLWGARDGYTF	TGTGCCAGCAGTTTATGGGGGGCGCGGGATGGCTACACCTTC
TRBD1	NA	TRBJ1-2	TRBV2	CASSVGEMWGTGYGYTF	TGTGCCAGCAGTGTAGGAGAGATGTGGGGGACAGGTTATGGCTACACCTTC
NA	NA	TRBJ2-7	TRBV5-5	CASSLGQIYEQYF	TGTGCCAGCAGCTTGGGTCAGATCTACGAGCAGTACTTC
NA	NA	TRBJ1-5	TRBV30	CAWSPQLIGGQPQHF	TGTGCCTGGAGTCCCCAGTTAATCGGGGGCCAGCCCCAGCATTTT
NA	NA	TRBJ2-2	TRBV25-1	CASSGRRASGELFF	TGTGCCAGCAGTGGGCGGAGGGCGTCCGGGGAGCTGTTTTTT
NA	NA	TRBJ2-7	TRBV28	CASSWRRGDYEQYF	TGTGCCAGCAGTTGGCGCAGGGGGGACTACGAGCAGTACTTC
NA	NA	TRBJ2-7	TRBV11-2	CASSLEAATYEQYF	TGTGCCAGCAGCTTAGAGGCAGCTACCTACGAGCAGTACTTC
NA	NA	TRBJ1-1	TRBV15	CATSSSEQGVTEAFF	TGTGCCACCAGCAGCTCAGAACAGGGAGTCACTGAAGCTTTCTTT
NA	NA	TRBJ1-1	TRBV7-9	CASGQYTEAFF	TGTGCCAGCGGACAGTACACTGAAGCTTTCTTT
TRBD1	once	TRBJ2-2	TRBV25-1	CASRDRVTNTGELFF	TGTGCCAGCCGGGACAGGGTCACGAACACCGGGGAGCTGTTTTTT
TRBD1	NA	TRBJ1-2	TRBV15	CATSRAQGDRYGYTF	TGTGCCACCAGCAGAGCACAGGGGGATCGGTATGGCTACACCTTC
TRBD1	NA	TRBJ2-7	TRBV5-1	CASSFSDLGQGFYEQYF	TGCGCCAGCAGCTTTTCAGACTTGGGACAGGGGTTCTACGAGCAGTACTTC
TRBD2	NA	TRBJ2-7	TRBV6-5	CASSRGLAGEQYF	TGTGCCAGCAGTCGGGGACTAGCGGGGGAGCAGTACTTC
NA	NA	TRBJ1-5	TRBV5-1	CASSLGGWGNQPQHF	TGCGCCAGCAGCTTGGGAGGGTGGGGCAATCAGCCCCAGCATTTT
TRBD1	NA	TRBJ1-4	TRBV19	CASSIRDRGRANEKLFF	TGTGCCAGTAGTATCCGGGACAGGGGAAGAGCTAATGAAAAACTGTTTTTT
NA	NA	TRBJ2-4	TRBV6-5	CASSINFGGRGIQYF	TGTGCCAGCAGTATAAATTTTGGGGGCAGAGGCATTCAGTACTTC
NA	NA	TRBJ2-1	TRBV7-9	CASSLASELSEQFF	TGTGCCAGCAGCTTGGCTAGCGAATTGAGTGAGCAGTTCTTC
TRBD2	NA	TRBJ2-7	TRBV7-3	CASSLSGGRNYEQYF	TGTGCCAGCAGCCTCTCTGGCGGGAGGAACTACGAGCAGTACTTC
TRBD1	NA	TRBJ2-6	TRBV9	CASTPGQGHSGANVLTF	TGTGCCAGCACGCCGGGACAGGGACACTCTGGGGCCAACGTCCTGACTTTC
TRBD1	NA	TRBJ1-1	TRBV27	CASRTTQGGGDTEAFF	TGTGCCAGCAGAACTACACAGGGGGGGGGAGACACTGAAGCTTTCTTT
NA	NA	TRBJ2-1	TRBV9	CASSVGLADEQFF	TGTGCCAGCAGCGTAGGATTAGCCGATGAGCAGTTCTTC
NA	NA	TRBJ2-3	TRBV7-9	CATLGRATDTQYF	TGTGCCACACTTGGACGGGCCACAGATACGCAGTATTTT
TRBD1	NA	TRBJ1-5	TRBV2	CASSADRVSNQPQHF	TGTGCCAGCAGTGCCGACAGGGTTAGCAATCAGCCCCAGCATTTT
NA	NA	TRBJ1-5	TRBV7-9	CASSLGGDLSNQPQHF	TGTGCCAGCAGCTTGGGGGGGGACCTAAGCAATCAGCCCCAGCATTTT
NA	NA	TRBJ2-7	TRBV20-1	CSARGAGEQYF	TGCAGTGCTAGAGGGGCGGGAGAGCAGTACTTC
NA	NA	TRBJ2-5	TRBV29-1	CSVDVGPGETQYF	TGCAGCGTTGATGTGGGACCCGGAGAGACCCAGTACTTC
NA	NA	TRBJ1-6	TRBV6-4	CASSEQENSPLHF	TGTGCCAGCAGTGAACAGGAGAATTCACCCCTCCACTTT
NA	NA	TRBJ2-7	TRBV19	CASSTGQSPEQYF	TGTGCCAGTAGTACCGGACAATCACCCGAGCAGTACTTC
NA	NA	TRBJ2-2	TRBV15	CATSRAADGTGELFF	TGTGCCACCAGCAGAGCTGCGGACGGCACCGGGGAGCTGTTTTTT
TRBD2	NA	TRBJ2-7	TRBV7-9	CASSLGASGRYEQYF	TGTGCCAGCAGCTTAGGGGCTAGCGGGAGGTACGAGCAGTACTTC
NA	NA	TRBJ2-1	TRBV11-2	CASSLDPHNEQFF	TGTGCCAGCAGCTTAGATCCCCACAATGAGCAGTTCTTC
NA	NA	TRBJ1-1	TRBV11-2	CASSLQGSTEAFF	TGTGCCAGCAGCTTGCAGGGTAGCACTGAAGCTTTCTTT
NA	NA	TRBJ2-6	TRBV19	CASKGMSGANVLTF	TGTGCCAGTAAGGGGATGTCTGGGGCCAACGTCCTGACTTTC
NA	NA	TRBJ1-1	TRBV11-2	CASSLVPRGKAVTEAFF	TGTGCCAGCAGCTTAGTACCGCGAGGGAAAGCTGTCACTGAAGCTTTCTTT
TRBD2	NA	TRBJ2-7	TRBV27	CASSLPTSGKGEQYF	TGTGCCAGCAGTTTGCCTACTAGCGGGAAAGGAGAGCAGTACTTC
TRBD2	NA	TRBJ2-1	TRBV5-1	CASSFILAGSYNEQFF	TGCGCCAGCAGCTTCATACTAGCGGGCTCCTACAATGAGCAGTTCTTC
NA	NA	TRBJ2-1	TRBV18	CASSPLDAAYNEQFF	TGTGCCAGCTCACCCTTAGACGCGGCCTACAATGAGCAGTTCTTC
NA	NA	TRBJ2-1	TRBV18	CASSLFQGNDNEQFF	TGTGCCAGCTCACTTTTTCAGGGGAACGACAATGAGCAGTTCTTC
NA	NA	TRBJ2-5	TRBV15	CATSRELEETQYF	TGTGCCACCAGCAGAGAACTGGAGGAGACCCAGTACTTC
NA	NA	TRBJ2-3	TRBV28	CASSTSLTMGTDTQYF	TGTGCCAGCAGTACCTCCCTTACGATGGGCACAGATACGCAGTATTTT
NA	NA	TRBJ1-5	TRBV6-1	CASTDAGRKTQRF	TGTGCCAGCACTGACGCGGGACGGAAGACCCAGCGTTTT
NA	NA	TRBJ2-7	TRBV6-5	CASSYGGPDYEQYF	TGTGCCAGCAGTTATGGGGGTCCCGACTACGAGCAGTACTTC
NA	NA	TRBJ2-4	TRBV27	CASSSYNQHWGIAKNIQYF	TGTGCCAGCAGTTCCTACAACCAACATTGGGGGATAGCCAAAAACATTCAGTACTTC
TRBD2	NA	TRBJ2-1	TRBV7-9	CASSLVPQREVIYNEQFF	TGTGCCAGCAGCTTAGTCCCTCAGCGGGAGGTTATCTACAATGAGCAGTTCTTC
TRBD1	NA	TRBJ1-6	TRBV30	CAWSEKWDRNSPLHF	TGTGCCTGGAGTGAGAAATGGGACAGGAATTCACCCCTCCACTTT
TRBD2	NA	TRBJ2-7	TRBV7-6	CASSQGLAGAGEQYF	TGTGCCAGCAGCCAGGGACTAGCGGGAGCCGGCGAGCAGTACTTC
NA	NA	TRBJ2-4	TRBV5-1	CASSPGTAKNIQYF	TGCGCCAGCAGCCCGGGGACAGCCAAAAACATTCAGTACTTC
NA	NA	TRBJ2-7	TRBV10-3	CAISDLETRGDYEQYF	TGTGCCATCAGTGACTTGGAGACGCGCGGGGATTACGAGCAGTACTTC
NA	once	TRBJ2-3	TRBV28	CASSTRQGAEDTQYF	TGTGCCAGCAGTACACGACAAGGCGCGGAAGATACGCAGTATTTT
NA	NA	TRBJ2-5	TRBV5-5	CASSRIGQETQYF	TGTGCCAGCAGCCGGATTGGACAAGAGACCCAGTACTTC
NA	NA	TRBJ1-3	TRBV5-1	CASSLTGKISGNTIYF	TGCGCCAGCAGCTTGACAGGAAAGATCTCTGGAAACACCATATATTTT
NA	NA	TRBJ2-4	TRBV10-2	CASIPGKAKNIQYF	TGCGCCAGCATCCCAGGGAAAGCCAAAAACATTCAGTACTTC